The T cell receptor beta chain described here comes from a study of monozygotic twins with inflammatory bowel disease. General observations from the study: Compared with healthy twins, IBD patients shared fewer clonotypes with others, especially with disease activity.

Researchers ran eight separate cDNA reactions for each sample. Template switching was used to attach UMIs, which incorporated a 6-nucleotide sample barcode. Two nested PCRs, roughly 17 and 9 cycles, amplified TCRalpha and TCRbeta cDNA. No DNA is given; TCRdb re-called the 5' RACE reads and lists each CDR3 protein once. The ten top clones account for 7.5% to 9.5%, within a sample of about 210,000 distinct CDR3 sequences. The CDR3 is 17 amino acids. About this clonotype itself: The target antigen is unknown.

The source of this sequence is a human donor with ulcerative colitis or Crohn's disease, or a healthy co-twin of an affected twin (not recorded which). Material for sequencing was blood. V is TRBV12-3 or TRBV12-4 and J is TRBJ2-1; the TCRdb call, TRBD2, lacks DNA for checking. The CDR3 loop reads CAISSKEREDRRNEQFF.